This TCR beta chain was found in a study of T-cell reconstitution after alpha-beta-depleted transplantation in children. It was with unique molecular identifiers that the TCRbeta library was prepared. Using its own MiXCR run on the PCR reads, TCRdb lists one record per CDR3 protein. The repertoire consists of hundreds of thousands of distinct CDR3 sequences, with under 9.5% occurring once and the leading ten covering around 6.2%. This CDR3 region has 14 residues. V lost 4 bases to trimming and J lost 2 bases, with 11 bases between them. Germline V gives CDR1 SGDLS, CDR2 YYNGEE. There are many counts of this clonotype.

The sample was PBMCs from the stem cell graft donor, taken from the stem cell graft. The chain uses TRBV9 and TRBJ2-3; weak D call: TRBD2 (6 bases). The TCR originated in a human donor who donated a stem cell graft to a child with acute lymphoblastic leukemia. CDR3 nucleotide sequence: TGTGCCAGCAGCCAGGGACTTCCCACAGATACGCAGTATTTT. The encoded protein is CASSQGLPTDTQYF.